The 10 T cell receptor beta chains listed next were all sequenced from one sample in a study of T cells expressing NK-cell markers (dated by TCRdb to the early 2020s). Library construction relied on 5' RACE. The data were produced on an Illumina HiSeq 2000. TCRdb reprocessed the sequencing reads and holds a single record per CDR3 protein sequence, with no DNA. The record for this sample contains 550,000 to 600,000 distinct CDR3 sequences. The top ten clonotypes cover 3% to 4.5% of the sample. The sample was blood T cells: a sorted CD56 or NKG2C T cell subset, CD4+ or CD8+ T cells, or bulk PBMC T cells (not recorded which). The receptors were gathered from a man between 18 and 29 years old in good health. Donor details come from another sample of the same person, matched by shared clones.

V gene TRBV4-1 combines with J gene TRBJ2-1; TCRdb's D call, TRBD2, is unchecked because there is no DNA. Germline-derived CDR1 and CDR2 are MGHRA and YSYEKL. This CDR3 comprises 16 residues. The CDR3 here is CASSQELSGSRNEQFF.

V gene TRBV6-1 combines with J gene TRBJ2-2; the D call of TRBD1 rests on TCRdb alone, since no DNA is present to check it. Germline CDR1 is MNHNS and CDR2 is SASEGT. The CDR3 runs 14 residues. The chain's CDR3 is CASRIQGDTGELFF.

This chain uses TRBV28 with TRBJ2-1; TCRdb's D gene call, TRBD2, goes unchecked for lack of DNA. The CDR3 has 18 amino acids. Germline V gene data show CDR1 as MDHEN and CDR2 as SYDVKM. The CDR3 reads CASSGLGLAGALYNEQFF. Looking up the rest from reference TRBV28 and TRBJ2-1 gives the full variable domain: DVKVTQSSRYLVKRTGEKVFLECVQDMDHENMFWYRQDPGLGLRLIYFSYDVKMKEKGDIPEGYSVSREKKERFSLILESASTNQTSMYLCASSGLGLAGALYNEQFFGPGTRLTVL.

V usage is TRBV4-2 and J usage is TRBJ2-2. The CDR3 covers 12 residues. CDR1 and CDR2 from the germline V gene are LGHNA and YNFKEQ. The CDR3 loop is CASSHADRELFF.

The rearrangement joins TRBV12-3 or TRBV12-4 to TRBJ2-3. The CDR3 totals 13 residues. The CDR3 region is CASSSPARDTQYF.

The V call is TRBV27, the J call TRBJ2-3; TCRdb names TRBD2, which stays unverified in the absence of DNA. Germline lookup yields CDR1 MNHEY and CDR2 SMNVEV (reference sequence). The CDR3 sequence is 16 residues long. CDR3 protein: CASSGKRGGGPDTQYF.

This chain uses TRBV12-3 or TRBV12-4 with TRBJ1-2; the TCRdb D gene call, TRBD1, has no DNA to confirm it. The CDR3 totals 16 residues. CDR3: CASSARGRLRNYGYTF.

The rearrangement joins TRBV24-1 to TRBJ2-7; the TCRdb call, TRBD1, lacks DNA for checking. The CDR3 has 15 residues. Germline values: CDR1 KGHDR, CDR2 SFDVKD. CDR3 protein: CATSDPGQGINEQYF.

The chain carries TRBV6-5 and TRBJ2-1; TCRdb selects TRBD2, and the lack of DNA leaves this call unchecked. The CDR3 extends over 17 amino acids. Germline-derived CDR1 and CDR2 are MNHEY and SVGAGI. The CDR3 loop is CASSYSITSGGIDEQFF.

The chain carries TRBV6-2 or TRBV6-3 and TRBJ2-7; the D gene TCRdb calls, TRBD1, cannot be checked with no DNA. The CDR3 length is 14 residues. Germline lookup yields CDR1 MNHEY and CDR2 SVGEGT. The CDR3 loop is CASSYGAGGYEQYF.